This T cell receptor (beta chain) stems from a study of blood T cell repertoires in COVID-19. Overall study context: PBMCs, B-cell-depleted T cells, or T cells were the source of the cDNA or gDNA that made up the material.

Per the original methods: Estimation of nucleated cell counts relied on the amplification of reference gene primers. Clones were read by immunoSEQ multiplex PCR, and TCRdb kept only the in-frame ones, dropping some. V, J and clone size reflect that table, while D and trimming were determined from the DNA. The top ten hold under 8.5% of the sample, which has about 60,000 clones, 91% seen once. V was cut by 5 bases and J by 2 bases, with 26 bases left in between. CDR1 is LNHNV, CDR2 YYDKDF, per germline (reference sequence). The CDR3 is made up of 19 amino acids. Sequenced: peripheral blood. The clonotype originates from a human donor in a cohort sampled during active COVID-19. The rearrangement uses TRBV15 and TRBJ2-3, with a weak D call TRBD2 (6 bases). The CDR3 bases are TGTGCCACCAGCGACCCTCTAGGGCGGGGCGTAAAACACACAGATACGCAGTATTTT. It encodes CATSDPLGRGVKHTDTQYF.